This is a list of T cell receptor beta chains from one sample in a study of cytomegalovirus exposure and HLA in healthy donors. Data came from immunoSEQ multiplex PCR; TCRdb stores just in-frame clones and leaves some out. Of about 300,000 clones listed, around 89% are singletons. The sequencing input was PBMCs. The receptors originated from a woman younger than 30 in good health and CMV-seronegative. The CDR3 runs from the conserved cysteine through the conserved F or W. Each record gives: J gene, D gene, clone size, V gene, CDR3 DNA, CDR3 protein. The D gene is left open where the match is weak. Part of the rows lack a size; the others show once, few, many or a class for expanded clones.

>TRBJ2-7|TRBD1|-|TRBV5-1
TGCGCCAGCAGGAATGGGGCGGGTAGGGGGCGCGTCTACGAGCAGTACTTC
CASRNGAGRGRVYEQYF
>TRBJ1-1|-|-|TRBV19
TGTGCCAGCAAGGACAGTAGGAGCACTGAAGCTTTCTTT
CASKDSRSTEAFF
>TRBJ2-5|-|-|TRBV28
TGTGCCACCGCTTCGTTGCGGGACAGCGCATGGGTGACCCAGTACTTC
CATASLRDSAWVTQYF
>TRBJ2-5|-|-|TRBV2
TGTGCCAGCAGTGCAGACAGGAGCCAAGAGACCCAGTACTTC
CASSADRSQETQYF
>TRBJ2-2|TRBD1|-|TRBV25-1
TGTGCCAGCAGGAGGACAGGGAGCACCGGGGAGCTGTTTTTT
CASRRTGSTGELFF
>TRBJ2-5|-|-|TRBV6-6
TGTGCCAGCAGCGCCCAGGAGACCCAGTACTTC
CASSAQETQYF
>TRBJ2-1|-|-|TRBV5-6
TGTGCCAGCAGCTTCGAGAGGAATGAGCAGTTCTTC
CASSFERNEQFF
>TRBJ2-3|TRBD2|-|TRBV6-5
TGTGCCAGCAGCAGCGGGGTCACAGATACGCAGTATTTT
CASSSGVTDTQYF
>TRBJ1-6|-|-|TRBV18
TGTGCCAGCTCAGCCCGACAGGATTTCGGTAATTCACCCCTCCACTTT
CASSARQDFGNSPLHF
>TRBJ2-7|-|-|TRBV4-1
TGCGCCAGCAGCCAAGCAATTATGCTAGGCTACGAGCAGTACTTC
CASSQAIMLGYEQYF
>TRBJ2-5|TRBD2|once|TRBV19
TGTGCCAGTAGGAGACTAGCGGGAGGTGAGACCCAGTACTTC
CASRRLAGGETQYF
>TRBJ2-3|TRBD1|-|TRBV28
TGTGCCAGCAGTTTCGTGGGACAGGGGGTTGAAGATACGCAGTATTTT
CASSFVGQGVEDTQYF
>TRBJ2-1|TRBD1|-|TRBV7-2
TGTGCCAGCAGTGGGGACAGGGGAGAGCAGTTCTTC
CASSGDRGEQFF
>TRBJ1-2|-|-|TRBV12-5
TGTGCTAGTGGGGGGGCAGGGCCGAGGGGCTACACCTTC
CASGGAGPRGYTF
>TRBJ2-3|-|-|TRBV25-1
TGTGCCAGCAGCAGGGATTTGGGCACAGATACGCAGTATTTT
CASSRDLGTDTQYF
>TRBJ2-3|TRBD2|-|TRBV7-7
TGTGCTAGCAGCGATAGCGGGAGGGCCCTGTATTTT
CASSDSGRALYF
>TRBJ2-7|-|few|TRBV7-2
TGTGCCAGCAGCCCCATGGTTGGGGGAGGCTCCTACGAGCAGTACTTC
CASSPMVGGGSYEQYF
>TRBJ1-5|-|-|TRBV28
TGTGCCAGCAGTCCCCAGGGACACGGTATTCAGCCCCAGCATTTT
CASSPQGHGIQPQHF
>TRBJ2-3|-|-|TRBV27
TGTGCCAGCAGTTCCTCAGGGACTACAGATACGCAGTATTTT
CASSSSGTTDTQYF
>TRBJ1-2|TRBD1|few|TRBV18
TGTGCCAGCTCACCCTACAGGACAGGGCCCAACTATGGCTACACCTTC
CASSPYRTGPNYGYTF
>TRBJ2-7|-|-|TRBV6-5
TGTGCCAGCAGCCGGTGGTGGGCGCCTGATCACGAGCAGTACTTC
CASSRWWAPDHEQYF
>TRBJ2-1|-|-|TRBV9
TGTGCCAGCAGCGTAGGATCTAGTAGCCGATCCTACAATGAGCAGTTCTTC
CASSVGSSSRSYNEQFF
>TRBJ2-3|-|-|TRBV27
TGTGCCAGCAGTCCATTGACTAGCACAGATACGCAGTATTTT
CASSPLTSTDTQYF
>TRBJ1-2|TRBD1|-|TRBV28
TGTGCCAGCAGTTTAGGGGGACAGGGGGACAGGGGCACTGGCTACACCTTC
CASSLGGQGDRGTGYTF
>TRBJ2-7|TRBD2|-|TRBV9
TGTGCCAGCAGCGTAGGCCTCAGCGGGAGTAGTAGTGACGAGCAGTACTTC
CASSVGLSGSSSDEQYF
>TRBJ2-1|TRBD1|once|TRBV4-3
TGCGCCAGCAGCCAAGATTCCGGGACAGGGGAGTTCTTC
CASSQDSGTGEFF
>TRBJ2-2|TRBD1|-|TRBV7-4
TGTGCCAGCAGCTTAGCCCCAGGGGGCGCAAATGTTAACACCGGGGAGCTGTTTTTT
CASSLAPGGANVNTGELFF
>TRBJ2-1|TRBD2|-|TRBV4-1
TGCGCCAGCAGCCACCGAGGGACTAGCGGGAGGACTGAGCAGTTCTTC
CASSHRGTSGRTEQFF
>TRBJ2-7|TRBD2|once|TRBV11-2
TGTGCCAGCAGCTTAGCCGCAACTAGCGGGAGCTCCTACGAGCAGTACTTC
CASSLAATSGSSYEQYF
>TRBJ1-2|-|-|TRBV27
TGTGCCAGCAGCCCACATCACCAGGGAGGCTACACCTTC
CASSPHHQGGYTF
>TRBJ2-5|TRBD2|-|TRBV5-6
TGTGCCAGCAGCTTGTCAGCCGGGGGGAAATGGCAAGAGACCCAGTACTTC
CASSLSAGGKWQETQYF
>TRBJ2-3|TRBD2|-|TRBV11-2
TGTGCCAGCAGCCCATCACCTGGACTAGCGGCCACAGATACGCAGTATTTT
CASSPSPGLAATDTQYF
>TRBJ2-1|-|-|TRBV7-3
TGTGCCACCGCGAGGACCCAGGGGAATGAGCAGTTCTTC
CATARTQGNEQFF
>TRBJ2-1|TRBD2|-|TRBV5-1
TGCGCCAGCAGCTCAGGACTAGCGGGATCTGATGAGCAGTTCTTC
CASSSGLAGSDEQFF
>TRBJ1-5|-|-|TRBV25-1
TGTGCCAGCAGTTTCCCAGGGGAAGGTCAGCCCCAGCATTTT
CASSFPGEGQPQHF
>TRBJ1-2|-|few|TRBV5-1
TGCGCCAGCAGCACCCGTGACCAACCCGGGGGCTACACCTTC
CASSTRDQPGGYTF
>TRBJ2-7|-|-|TRBV6-6
TGTGCCAGCAGAATTACAGGTGAAGGGGGTTACGAGCAGTACTTC
CASRITGEGGYEQYF
>TRBJ2-3|TRBD2|-|TRBV28
TGTGCCAGCAGCCCCACTAGCGGGAGGTTCACAGATACGCAGTATTTT
CASSPTSGRFTDTQYF